A single sample is the source of the 28 T cell receptor beta chains below, sequenced in a study of blood T cell repertoires in COVID-19. The table came from immunoSEQ multiplex PCR; TCRdb's copy has only in-frame clones and leaves some out. The sample carries around 400,000 clones, roughly 90% recorded once. Material: PBMCs or T cells enriched from blood (not recorded which). All receptors come from a middle-aged woman who had been exposed to COVID-19.

This clone was seen only once. The gene calls are TRBV30 and TRBJ1-2; D is uncertain. Germline V gene data show CDR1 as GTSNPN and CDR2 as SVGIG (reference sequence). Trimming took 6 bases from V and 8 from J, leaving 25 bases between them. The CDR3 consists of 15 residues. CDR3 DNA: TGTGCCTGTCCGGAGGGTGAATCTAATCCTTACGGCTACACCTTC. Translated: CACPEGESNPYGYTF. Looking up the rest from reference TRBV30 and TRBJ1-2 gives the full variable domain: SQTIHQWPATLVQPVGSPLSLECTVEGTSNPNLYWYRQAAGRGLQLLFYSVGIGQISSEVPQNLSASRPQDRQFILSSKKLLLSDSGFYLCACPEGESNPYGYTFGSGTRLTVV.

The gene calls are TRBV7-8 and TRBJ2-7; D is perhaps TRBD1 or TRBD2 (5 bases each). This CDR3 region has 13 residues. Germline V gene data show CDR1 as SGHVS and CDR2 as FQNEAQ. Trimming removed 8 bases from V and 2 bases from J, with 13 bases in between. CDR3 amino acids: CASGRGQAYEQYF. CDR3 in DNA: TGTGCCAGCGGCCGGGGCCAAGCCTACGAGCAGTACTTC.

The rearrangement joins TRBV11-3 to TRBJ2-3, with D tentatively TRBD2 (5 bases). The germline gives CDR1 SGHNT, CDR2 YENEEA. This CDR3 contains 14 residues. Trimming cost V 8 bases and J 5 bases, with 17 bases left between them. For the CDR3, the DNA is TGTGCCAGCCGACCCAGCGGAGGCGTAGATACGCAGTATTTT. It specifies CASRPSGGVDTQYF.

J is TRBJ1-3 and V is TRBV14; D call uncertain. V gave up 1 base and J gave up 4 bases, with 17 bases separating them. Germline CDR1 is SGHDN and CDR2 is FVKESK. There are 17 residues in the CDR3. CDR3 sequence: CASSQGRRGLMGNTIYF. In nucleotides, the CDR3 is TGTGCCAGCAGCCAAGGGCGGCGGGGTCTTATGGGAAACACCATATATTTT.

The chain combines TRBV27 with TRBJ1-5; D is perhaps TRBD1 (5 bases). Trimming cost V 5 bases and J 7 bases, with 18 bases left between them. The CDR3 sequence is 15 residues long. CDR1 and CDR2 (germline): MNHEY, SMNVEV (reference sequence). The CDR3 is CASSPQASLQQPQHF. In DNA, the CDR3 is TGTGCCAGCAGTCCACAGGCGTCCCTCCAGCAGCCCCAGCATTTT.

The chain couples TRBV30 to TRBJ1-2; 7 bases match TRBD1. V shed 2 bases and J 4 bases; nucleotides not matched to a gene: 4. Germline CDR1 and CDR2: GTSNPN and SVGIG (reference sequence). The CDR3 extends over 13 amino acids. The CDR3 region is CAWSMGQSYGYTF. The CDR3 DNA reads TGTGCCTGGAGTATGGGACAGAGCTATGGCTACACCTTC.

The CDR3 spells CASSETSEPYNEQFF. CDR3 DNA sequence: TGTGCCAGCAGTGAGACTAGCGAGCCTTACAATGAGCAGTTCTTC. The rearrangement links TRBV6-4 to TRBJ2-1, with TRBD2 matching over 8 bases. CDR1 and CDR2 from the germline V gene are MRHNA and SNTAGT. V lost 3 bases to trimming and J lost 4 bases; unmatched junction nucleotides: 5. The CDR3 runs to 15 residues.

The J gene is TRBJ2-2, the V gene TRBV9, with 9 bases matching TRBD2. CDR1 and CDR2 from the germline V gene are SGDLS and YYNGEE. The V and J ends lost 4 bases and 7 bases, in that order; junction bases with no gene match: 5. The CDR3 runs to 14 residues. Written as DNA, the CDR3 is TGTGCCAGCAGCCGCGGGGGGGCTATCGGGGAGCTGTTTTTT. Its protein is CASSRGGAIGELFF.

The rearrangement uses TRBV5-1 and TRBJ1-2; a possible D gene is TRBD1 (6 bases). Per germline, CDR1 SGHRS and CDR2 YFSETQ. The CDR3 covers 16 residues. Trimming cost V 6 bases and J 2 bases, with 20 bases left between them. The DNA of the CDR3 is TGCGCCAGCACCCTGTCAGGGGACCCTGGGAACTATGGCTACACCTTC. The encoded protein is CASTLSGDPGNYGYTF.

This chain joins TRBV10-3 and TRBJ1-2; D is possibly TRBD1 (6 bases). Germline CDR1 and CDR2: ENHRY and SYGVKD. The CDR3 contains 13 residues. V lost 7 bases, J lost 8 bases, and 17 bases lay in between. CDR3 amino acids: CAITRDPRGGYTF. The CDR3 bases are TGTGCCATCACCAGGGACCCAAGGGGGGGCTACACCTTC.

The rearrangement links TRBV27 to TRBJ2-7; D is ambiguous. V shed 6 bases and J shed 0 bases, with 6 bases lying between them. CDR1 and CDR2 (germline): MNHEY, SMNVEV (reference sequence). The CDR3 has 12 amino acids. As DNA, the CDR3 is TGTGCCAGCAGACGGAGCTCCTACGAGCAGTACTTC. Protein product: CASRRSSYEQYF.

The CDR3 loop reads CASRGTDRGNHEQYF. The CDR3 nucleotides are TGTGCCAGTAGGGGGACGGACAGGGGCAATCACGAGCAGTACTTC. The chain couples TRBV19 to TRBJ2-7; 9 bases match TRBD1. With 6 bases clipped from V and 5 bases from J, the junction kept 11 bases outside the gene matches. Germline CDR1 is LNHDA and CDR2 is SQIVND (reference sequence). The CDR3 length is 15 residues.

V gene TRBV24-1 combines with J gene TRBJ2-3; 8 bases match TRBD1. This CDR3 has 14 amino acids. Trimming took 5 bases from V and 3 from J; bases not matched to a gene: 3. Germline CDR1 is KGHDR and CDR2 is SFDVKD. CDR3 residues: CATSAGQGTDTQYF. DNA for the CDR3: TGTGCCACCAGTGCAGGACAGGGTACAGATACGCAGTATTTT.

The CDR3 DNA sequence: TGCGCCAGCAGCGCAACAGTCCAGCGCACAGATACGCAGTATTTT. This gives the protein CASSATVQRTDTQYF. V and J are TRBV5-1 and TRBJ2-3; D call uncertain. The V gene lost 4 bases and the J gene lost 1 base, with 13 bases spanning the gap. This CDR3 spans 15 amino acids. Germline V gene sequence: CDR1 SGHRS, CDR2 YFSETQ.

The chain couples TRBV29-1 to TRBJ1-2, with 12 bases fitting TRBD1. Trimming cost V 1 base and J 8 bases; bases outside gene matches: 8. This CDR3 has 15 amino acids. Germline-derived CDR1 and CDR2 are SQVTM and ANQGSEA. The CDR3 protein is CSVEGRDRGLEGYTF. In DNA form, the CDR3 reads TGCAGCGTTGAAGGCCGGGACAGGGGGCTTGAGGGCTACACCTTC.

In the case of this clone: At one boundary the junction diverges from the germline segment, which might be a read error. The rearrangement links TRBV27 to TRBJ2-1; TRBD2 might be the D (5 bases). The CDR3 consists of 12 residues. In germline, CDR1 is MNHEY, CDR2 SMNVEV (reference sequence). The CDR3 loop is CASSDPGRERIF. The CDR3 nucleotides are TGTGCCAGCAGTGACCCCGGAAGGGAGCGGATCTTC.

This clone was counted a few times. The CDR3 DNA follows: TGTGCCAGCAGCCCCGTTGCGACAAGTTTTGCCTACACCTTC. This codes for CASSPVATSFAYTF. The chain joins TRBV27 to TRBJ1-2; no clear D. In germline, CDR1 is MNHEY, CDR2 SMNVEV (reference sequence). Trimming removed 6 bases from V and 10 bases from J, with 21 bases in between. This CDR3 comprises 14 residues.

CDR3 protein: CASSAGMTESYNEQFF. DNA of the CDR3: TGCGCCAGCAGCGCGGGGATGACAGAATCGTACAATGAGCAGTTCTTC. The chain recombines TRBV5-1 with TRBJ2-1, with a weak D call TRBD2 (6 bases). Germline CDR1 and CDR2: SGHRS and YFSETQ. V lost 4 bases and J 4 bases, leaving 18 bases between the germline ends. The CDR3 length is 16 residues.

The V gene is TRBV27, the J gene TRBJ2-3, with D uncertain. CDR3 size: 15 residues. V was pared by 5 bases and J by 0 bases, with 12 bases between. Germline CDR1 and CDR2: MNHEY and SMNVEV (reference sequence). CDR3 amino acids: CASSLRLESTDTQYF. In DNA form, the CDR3 reads TGTGCCAGCAGTCTAAGACTGGAGAGCACAGATACGCAGTATTTT.

J is TRBJ2-2 and V is TRBV5-5; 9 nucleotides line up with TRBD2. The germline V gene has CDR1 SGHKS and CDR2 YYEKEE (reference sequence). The CDR3 has 16 residues. The trim removed 1 base at V and 4 bases at J, leaving 5 bases unmatched. The CDR3: CASSLLMRGGTGELFF. The CDR3 region has the DNA TGTGCCAGCAGCTTGCTTATGCGGGGGGGCACCGGGGAGCTGTTTTTT.

This chain connects TRBV6-1 to TRBJ1-6; the D gene is possibly TRBD1 (5 bases). CDR3 length: 17 residues. Looked up from germline, CDR1 is MNHNS and CDR2 is SASEGT. The V end was cut by 2 bases, the J end by 7 bases, with 18 bases between. The CDR3 region has the DNA TGTGCCAGCAGTGAACCTAATCTAGGGGCTCGGAATTCACCCCTCCACTTT. It codes for CASSEPNLGARNSPLHF.

This chain uses TRBV21-1 with TRBJ1-5; the D segment call TRBD1 is taken from the table without a DNA check. TRBV21-1 corresponds to a pseudogene. The CDR3 is made up of 16 amino acids. CDR3 DNA: TGTGCCAGCAGCAAAAAAGAGACAGGAAACAATCAGCCCCAGCATTTT. As protein: CASSKKETGNNQPQHF.

The chain joins TRBV11-3 to TRBJ2-1, with 10 bases identical to TRBD2. This CDR3 spans 16 amino acids. V lost 0 bases, J lost 4 bases, and 3 bases stayed unmatched. Germline values: CDR1 SGHNT, CDR2 YENEEA. The CDR3, as DNA: TGTGCCAGCAGCTTAGATTCTAGCGGGAGTTACAATGAGCAGTTCTTC. Amino acids: CASSLDSSGSYNEQFF. Filled out from reference TRBV11-3 and TRBJ2-1, the complete variable domain reads EAGVVQSPRYKIIEKKQPVAFWCNPISGHNTLYWYLQNLGQGPELLIRYENEEAVDDSQLPKDRFSAERLKGVDSTLKIQPAELGDSAVYLCASSLDSSGSYNEQFFGPGTRLTVL.

The chain joins TRBV18 to TRBJ1-1; D remains unclear. The V end was cut by 3 bases, the J end by 8 bases, with 10 bases between. Germline V lookup: CDR1 KGHSH, CDR2 LQKENI. The CDR3 totals 12 residues. Here the CDR3 DNA reads TGTGCCAGCTCACCGACGGGGAGGGAAGCTTTCTTT. Protein: CASSPTGREAFF.

This chain connects TRBV27 to TRBJ2-2; 7 bases match TRBD1. V shed 5 bases and J 4 bases; nucleotides not matched to a gene: 7. The germline gives CDR1 MNHEY, CDR2 SMNVEV (reference sequence). CDR3 size: 15 residues. The CDR3 region is CASSIEGGGTGELFF. CDR3 in DNA: TGTGCCAGCAGTATAGAAGGGGGCGGCACCGGGGAGCTGTTTTTT.

The chain recombines TRBV7-2 with TRBJ1-1; a possible D gene is TRBD1 (6 bases). Germline V gives CDR1 SGHTA, CDR2 FQGNSA. This CDR3 is built from 17 residues. V dropped 5 bases and J dropped 4 bases, with 23 bases sitting between them. The CDR3 DNA reads as TGTGCCAGCAGCGCCCGACAGGTTCTGGCTTCGAGCACTGAAGCTTTCTTT. The encoded protein is CASSARQVLASSTEAFF.

This clone occurred once. The CDR3: CASSHNRINYGYTF. CDR3 nucleotides: TGCGCCAGCAGCCATAACAGGATTAACTATGGCTACACCTTC. The chain combines TRBV4-3 with TRBJ1-2; D is perhaps TRBD1 (5 bases). Germline-derived CDR1 and CDR2 are LGHNA and YSLEER. The length of the CDR3 is 14 residues. The ends were cut back, 3 bases at V and 1 base at J, with 9 bases in the middle.

The genes are TRBV9 and TRBJ2-1; the D gene is possibly TRBD2 (5 bases). The germline V and J ends were trimmed by 2 bases and 4 bases, with 16 bases remaining between them. CDR3 length: 16 amino acids. The germline gives CDR1 SGDLS, CDR2 YYNGEE. The CDR3: CASSVAGSNVYNEQFF. The CDR3, as DNA: TGTGCCAGCAGCGTGGCGGGCTCGAATGTTTACAATGAGCAGTTCTTC.